A single sample is the source of the 14 T cell receptor beta chains below, sequenced in a study of regulatory T cells in long-lasting Graves disease. Researchers made TCR beta libraries by using iRepertoire HTBI primers and running Arm-PCR on CDR3 regions. One entry per CDR3 protein, called by TCRdb with MiXCR from the multiplex PCR reads. Altogether some 500,000 distinct CDR3 sequences are present, roughly 16% being singletons, with the ten largest covering around 25%. Time point specified: newly diagnosed GD, antithyroid drugs for less than 3 months. Following extraction of RNA from PBMCs, that RNA was used to make the TCR library. These records were also assigned to another study, of T cells in Graves' hyperthyroidism and ophthalmopathy.

This specimen consisted of peripheral blood mononuclear cells (PBMCs), obtained at new diagnosis, from a patient treated with antithyroid drugs. The receptors here all came from a woman in her forties or fifties with Graves disease.

This clonotype was counted between two and nine times. This rearrangement joins TRBV29-1 to TRBJ2-1; weak D call: TRBD2 (6 bases). The CDR3 covers 13 residues. The germline V gene has CDR1 SQVTM and CDR2 ANQGSEA. V was pared by 4 bases and J by 0 bases, with 7 bases between. Here the CDR3 reads CSVVGGSYNEQFF. DNA of the CDR3: TGCAGCGTTGTCGGGGGCTCCTACAATGAGCAGTTCTTC.

There are many counts of this clonotype. A junction boundary mismatches the germline segment, possibly from a read error. The V and J genes are TRBV5-1 and TRBJ1-1; D is unresolved. CDR3 length equals 13 residues. Per germline, CDR1 SGHRS and CDR2 YFSETQ. CDR3: CASSLEGRTEAFF. CDR3 nucleotides: TGTGCCAGCAGCTTAGAGGGTCGCACTGAAGCTTTCTTT.

This clonotype has at least ten counts. The rearrangement uses TRBV7-9 and TRBJ1-1, with 9 positions matching TRBD1. The CDR3 extends over 15 amino acids. Germline values: CDR1 SEHNR, CDR2 FQNEAQ (reference sequence). V was clipped by 1 base and J by 5 bases; unmatched bases: 5. The CDR3 loop is CASSLDGQGWTEAFF. The CDR3 DNA follows: TGTGCCAGCAGCTTAGATGGACAGGGGTGGACTGAAGCTTTCTTT.

A few counts support this clonotype. J is TRBJ1-4 and V is TRBV14; 10 bases map to TRBD1. This CDR3 contains 16 residues. J lost 8 bases, V lost 8 bases, and 14 bases had no gene match. The germline gives CDR1 SGHDN, CDR2 FVKESK. CDR3 sequence: CASLPGEGTGAEKLFF. The CDR3 bases are TGTGCCAGCCTGCCGGGGGAGGGGACAGGGGCCGAAAAACTGTTTTTT.

This clonotype came up many times. The V call is TRBV4-1, the J call TRBJ1-2; D is undetermined. The CDR3 is 15 amino acids. The V gene lost 2 bases and the J gene lost 1 base, with 11 bases spanning the gap. Germline assignment: CDR1 MGHRA and CDR2 YSYEKL. The CDR3 DNA sequence: TGCGCCAGCAGCCAATGGGGTAGGGATAACTATGGCTACACCTTC. It specifies CASSQWGRDNYGYTF.

J is TRBJ2-5 and V is TRBV9; D not certain. The CDR3 is 15 amino acids. Germline V gene lookup returns CDR1 SGDLS and CDR2 YYNGEE. The V end was cut by 3 bases, the J end by 2 bases, with 14 bases between. CDR3 nucleotides: TGTGCCAGCAGCGGAGACGTCATAGGACAAGAGACCCAGTACTTC. This translates into CASSGDVIGQETQYF.

The rearrangement joins TRBV6-5 to TRBJ2-7; 9 bases align to TRBD1. This CDR3 has 15 amino acids. The ends lost 4 bases at V and 3 bases at J; junction bases unmatched: 7. CDR1 MNHEY and CDR2 SVGAGI come from the germline V gene. CDR3 amino acids: CASSLSRDRVYEQYF. The CDR3, as DNA: TGTGCCAGCAGTTTGTCCCGGGACAGGGTCTACGAGCAGTACTTC.

This clonotype was counted many times. The rearrangement links TRBV6-1 to TRBJ2-1; D is perhaps TRBD2 (5 bases). The CDR3 runs 15 residues. From germline, CDR1 is MNHNS and CDR2 SASEGT. Trimming cost V 5 bases and J 1 base, with 12 bases left between them. In DNA, the CDR3 is TGTGCCAGCAGTCCCAGGACTGGTTCCTACAATGAGCAGTTCTTC. Its protein is CASSPRTGSYNEQFF.

CDR3 in amino acids: CASSTPLNTQYF. In DNA form, the CDR3 reads TGTGCCAGTAGTACCCCGTTAAATACGCAGTATTTT. The chain recombines TRBV19 with TRBJ2-3; D uncertain. The CDR3 length is 12 residues. Trimming stripped 4 bases from V and 7 bases from J, with 9 bases between. CDR1 and CDR2 from the germline V gene are LNHDA and SQIVND (reference sequence).

This clonotype was seen a handful of times. The rearrangement joins TRBV15 to TRBJ2-4; D is unresolved. Trimming left V 8 bases short and J 2 bases short, with 13 bases between. Germline V gene data show CDR1 as LNHNV and CDR2 as YYDKDF (reference sequence). This CDR3 region has 14 residues. CDR3 nucleotide sequence: TGTGCCACCGCGAAGAAGTCGACCAAAAACATTCAGTACTTC. It translates to CATAKKSTKNIQYF. Filled out from reference TRBV15 and TRBJ2-4, the complete variable domain reads DAMVIQNPRYQVTQFGKPVTLSCSQTLNHNVMYWYQQKSSQAPKLLFHYYDKDFNNEADTPDNFQSRRPNTSFCFLDIRSPGLGDTAMYLCATAKKSTKNIQYFGAGTRLSVL.

This clonotype occurred many times. The chain employs TRBV2 and TRBJ2-1; D may correspond to TRBD1 or TRBD2 (7 bases each). Per germline, CDR1 SNHLY and CDR2 FYNNEI. The CDR3 length is 16 residues. Trimming stripped 3 bases from V and 4 bases from J, with 16 bases between. CDR3 coding DNA: TGTGCCAGCAGTGACCCCAGGGGGGGCCGGTACAATGAGCAGTTCTTC. Protein product: CASSDPRGGRYNEQFF.

There are many counts of this clonotype. The chain employs TRBV6-1 and TRBJ1-5; D is perhaps TRBD1 (6 bases). The CDR3 totals 14 residues. V lost 6 bases and J 4 bases, leaving 13 bases between the germline ends. The germline V gene has CDR1 MNHNS and CDR2 SASEGT. CDR3 coding DNA: TGTGCCAGCAGGGAACAGGGCAGTAATCAGCCCCAGCATTTT. The encoded protein is CASREQGSNQPQHF.

This clonotype was observed a handful of times. The genes are TRBV7-9 and TRBJ2-7; D gene unclear. This CDR3 contains 16 residues. Germline V gene sequence: CDR1 SEHNR, CDR2 FQNEAQ (reference sequence). Trimming stripped 5 bases from V and 1 base from J, with 18 bases between. The CDR3 is CASSPRGPTPSYEQYF. CDR3 coding DNA: TGTGCCAGCAGCCCTCGAGGCCCAACACCTTCCTACGAGCAGTACTTC.

This clonotype was counted ten times or more. This chain uses TRBV27 with TRBJ1-5; no clear D. V was shortened by 5 bases and J by 3 bases, with 5 bases between the two germline ends. CDR3 size: 12 residues. Germline V gene lookup returns CDR1 MNHEY and CDR2 SMNVEV (reference sequence). CDR3 sequence (DNA): TGTGCCAGCAGTCGTCCCAATCAGCCCCAGCATTTT. Residues: CASSRPNQPQHF.